This entry lists 16 T cell receptor beta chains sequenced from one sample in a study of cytomegalovirus exposure and HLA in healthy donors. TCRdb keeps only in-frame clones here, not all; method: immunoSEQ multiplex PCR. The repertoire includes under 150,000 clones, around 88% of them detected once, and 7.9% sits in the top ten. The sample taken for sequencing was PBMCs. These receptors originate from a woman between 18 and 30 years old in good health and CMV-seropositive.

The chain employs TRBV19 and TRBJ1-4, with D perhaps TRBD1 (5 bases). The V end was cut by 0 bases, the J end by 0 bases, with 8 bases between. The CDR3 is 16 residues long. The germline V gene has CDR1 LNHDA and CDR2 SQIVND (reference sequence). The CDR3: CASSIDHRTTNEKLFF. CDR3 DNA sequence: TGTGCCAGTAGTATAGATCACAGGACAACTAATGAAAAACTGTTTTTT.

V and J are TRBV27 and TRBJ2-5, with D uncertain. CDR3 size: 13 residues. Trimming left V 2 bases short and J 4 bases short, with 8 bases between. The germline V gene has CDR1 MNHEY and CDR2 SMNVEV (reference sequence). The CDR3 is CASSLRVGETQYF. The CDR3 nucleotides read TGTGCCAGCAGTTTACGGGTTGGAGAGACCCAGTACTTC.

The V call is TRBV5-1, the J call TRBJ1-3; TRBD1 is a possible D gene (5 bases). The CDR3 covers 15 residues. The V end was cut by 0 bases, the J end by 4 bases, with 11 bases between. Germline CDR1 and CDR2: SGHRS and YFSETQ. CDR3 loop: CASSLGGAEGNTIYF. The CDR3 DNA follows: TGCGCCAGCAGCTTGGGTGGGGCAGAAGGAAACACCATATATTTT.

The V and J genes are TRBV19 and TRBJ2-7; weak D call: TRBD2 (5 bases). The CDR3 runs 14 residues. Germline V lookup: CDR1 LNHDA, CDR2 SQIVND (reference sequence). V lost 3 bases and J lost 2, with 11 bases in between. CDR3 nucleotide sequence: TGTGCCAGTAGTATGGTCGGGATCACCTACGAGCAGTACTTC. Its translation is CASSMVGITYEQYF.

This sequence joins TRBV2 and TRBJ1-3, with TRBD1 matching over 7 bases. The CDR3 length is 14 residues. After removal of 2 bases from V and 7 bases from J, the junction contained 5 bases not matched to a gene. Germline assignment: CDR1 SNHLY and CDR2 FYNNEI. The CDR3 is CASSENRGRNTIYF. The DNA for the CDR3 is TGTGCCAGCAGTGAAAACAGGGGACGGAACACCATATATTTT.

The V call is TRBV20-1, the J call TRBJ2-5; a weak D match, TRBD2 (5 bases). CDR1 and CDR2 from the germline V gene are DFQATT and SNEGSKA (reference sequence). CDR3 length equals 11 residues. Trimming left V 7 bases short and J 3 bases short, with 9 bases between. Here the CDR3 reads CSVPGKETQYF. The CDR3 DNA reads TGCAGTGTTCCCGGGAAAGAGACCCAGTACTTC.

The V call is TRBV30, the J call TRBJ2-5; 7 positions agree with TRBD1. The CDR3 consists of 15 residues. Losses at the gene ends were 0 bases for V and 5 bases for J; bases not matched to a gene: 9. Germline-derived CDR1 and CDR2 are GTSNPN and SVGIG (reference sequence). CDR3 DNA: TGTGCCTGGAGTGTAATACAGGGGCGAACCGAGACCCAGTACTTC. This encodes CAWSVIQGRTETQYF.

The CDR3 protein is CASSTGQLSRASEAFF. The CDR3 DNA follows: TGTGCCAGCAGCACGGGACAGCTGTCCAGAGCGAGTGAAGCTTTCTTT. The chain uses TRBV9 and TRBJ1-1; 7 nucleotides align to TRBD1. Unmatched junction bases numbered 16, after V lost 4 bases and J lost 7 bases. CDR1 and CDR2 from the germline V gene are SGDLS and YYNGEE. This CDR3 is 16 amino acids long.

The chain uses TRBV5-4 and TRBJ2-6; the D gene is possibly TRBD1 (6 bases). The germline V gene encodes CDR1 SGHNT and CDR2 YYREEE (reference sequence). Deletions cut 2 bases from V and 14 bases from J, with 14 bases between. This CDR3 comprises 13 residues. The CDR3, as DNA: TGTGCCAGCAGCTTCCGGGACATCCCGATCCTGACTTTC. It is translated as CASSFRDIPILTF.

The V and J genes are TRBV4-1 and TRBJ1-4, with TRBD1 matching over 7 bases. This CDR3 is built from 17 residues. The germline CDR1 and CDR2 sequences are MGHRA and YSYEKL. Germline trimming cut 1 base from V and 0 bases from J; bases unmatched to any gene: 5. The CDR3 region is CASSQGRGMATNEKLFF. The DNA for the CDR3 is TGCGCCAGCAGCCAAGGCAGGGGGATGGCAACTAATGAAAAACTGTTTTTT.

The chain combines TRBV2 with TRBJ2-1; D is perhaps TRBD2 (5 bases). The CDR3 is 14 amino acids. The germline gives CDR1 SNHLY, CDR2 FYNNEI. The V and J ends lost 3 bases and 2 bases respectively, with 8 bases between them. The DNA of the CDR3 is TGTGCCAGCAGTGATAGCGTTGCCTACAATGAGCAGTTCTTC. It yields the protein CASSDSVAYNEQFF.

The chain uses TRBV10-1 and TRBJ2-5; 10 nucleotides line up with TRBD2. The germline V gene encodes CDR1 WNHNN and CDR2 SYGVQD (reference sequence). V dropped 0 bases and J dropped 4; count of bases not matched to a gene: 8. CDR3 size: 17 residues. The CDR3 coding sequence is TGCGCCAGCAGTGAGTCAACAAGCGGGGGGGCGTTAGAGACCCAGTACTTC. It translates to CASSESTSGGALETQYF.

The chain recombines TRBV7-8 with TRBJ1-2, with TRBD1 matching over 9 bases. The CDR3 is 16 residues long. CDR1 SGHVS and CDR2 FQNEAQ come from the germline V gene. Trimming cost V 4 bases and J 4 bases; bases outside gene matches: 10. The CDR3 region is CASSSSRDRVAYGYTF. CDR3 nucleotides: TGTGCCAGCAGCTCAAGCCGGGACAGGGTTGCCTATGGCTACACCTTC.

The CDR3 spells CASRVLDRGPNEQYF. DNA for the CDR3: TGTGCCAGCAGGGTACTGGACAGGGGGCCCAACGAGCAGTACTTC. The gene calls are TRBV27 and TRBJ2-7; TRBD1 aligns across 11 bases. With 6 bases clipped from V and 5 bases from J, the junction kept 9 bases outside the gene matches. The germline gives CDR1 MNHEY, CDR2 SMNVEV (reference sequence). The CDR3 runs 15 residues.

This clone has a count of ten or more. The chain links TRBV6-1 to TRBJ1-1; D unresolved. Trimming stripped 7 bases from V and 8 bases from J, with 11 bases between. Germline loops: CDR1 MNHNS, CDR2 SASEGT. CDR3 length: 11 amino acids. The CDR3 protein is CASKEVAEAFF. CDR3 in DNA: TGTGCCAGCAAGGAGGTTGCCGAAGCTTTCTTT.

The rearrangement joins TRBV19 to TRBJ2-7, with a weak D call TRBD1 (6 bases). Trimming pared 4 bases from V and 6 bases from J, leaving 10 bases between. CDR1 is LNHDA and CDR2 is SQIVND in the germline V gene (reference sequence). The CDR3 loop spans 12 amino acids. The CDR3 region is CASSTIRGEQYF. Here the CDR3 DNA reads TGTGCCAGTAGTACAATCAGGGGCGAGCAGTACTTC.